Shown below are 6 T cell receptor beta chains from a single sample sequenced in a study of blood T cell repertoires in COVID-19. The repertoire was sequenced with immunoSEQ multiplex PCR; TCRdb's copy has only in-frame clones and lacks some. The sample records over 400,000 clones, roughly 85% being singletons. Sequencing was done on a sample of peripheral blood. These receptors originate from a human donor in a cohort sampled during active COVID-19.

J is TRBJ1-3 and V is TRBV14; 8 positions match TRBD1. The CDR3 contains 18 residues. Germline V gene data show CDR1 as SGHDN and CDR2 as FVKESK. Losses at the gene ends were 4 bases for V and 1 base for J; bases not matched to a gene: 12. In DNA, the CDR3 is TGTGCCAGCAGCCGAAGGACAGGGCGACATACTTCTGGAAACACCATATATTTT. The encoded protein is CASSRRTGRHTSGNTIYF.

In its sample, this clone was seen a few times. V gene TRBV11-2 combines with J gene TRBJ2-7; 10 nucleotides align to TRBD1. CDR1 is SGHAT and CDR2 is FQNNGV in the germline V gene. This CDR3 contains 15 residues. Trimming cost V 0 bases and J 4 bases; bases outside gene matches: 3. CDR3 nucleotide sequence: TGTGCCAGCAGCTTAGATCAGGGACAGGGGTACGAGCAGTACTTC. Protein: CASSLDQGQGYEQYF.

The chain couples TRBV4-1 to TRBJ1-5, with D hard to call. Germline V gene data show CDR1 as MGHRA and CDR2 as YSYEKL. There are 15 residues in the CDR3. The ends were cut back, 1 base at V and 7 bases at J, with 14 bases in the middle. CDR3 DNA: TGCGCCAGCAGCCAAGCAGGACTCGGTGGACAGCCCCAGCATTTT. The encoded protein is CASSQAGLGGQPQHF.

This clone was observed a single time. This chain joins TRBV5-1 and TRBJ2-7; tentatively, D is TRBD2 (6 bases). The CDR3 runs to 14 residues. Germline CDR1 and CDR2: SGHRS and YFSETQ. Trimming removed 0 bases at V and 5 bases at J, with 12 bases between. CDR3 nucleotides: TGCGCCAGCAGCTTGGCGGGAGTAAGCAACGAGCAGTACTTC. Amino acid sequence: CASSLAGVSNEQYF.

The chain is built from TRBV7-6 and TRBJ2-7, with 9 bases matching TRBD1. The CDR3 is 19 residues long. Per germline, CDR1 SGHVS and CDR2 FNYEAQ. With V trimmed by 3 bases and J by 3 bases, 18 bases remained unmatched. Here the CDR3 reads CASSFRPNPGTGRIYEQYF. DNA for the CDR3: TGTGCCAGCAGCTTTCGGCCAAACCCCGGGACAGGGAGGATCTACGAGCAGTACTTC.

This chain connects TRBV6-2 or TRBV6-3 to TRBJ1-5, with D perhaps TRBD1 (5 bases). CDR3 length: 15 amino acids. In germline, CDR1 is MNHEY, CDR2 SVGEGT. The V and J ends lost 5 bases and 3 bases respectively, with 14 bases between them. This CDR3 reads CASSPQGFDNQPQHF. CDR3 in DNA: TGTGCCAGCAGTCCCCAGGGATTTGACAATCAGCCCCAGCATTTT.